These T cell receptor beta chains were read from a single sample in a study of shared clonotypes between healthy human individuals. Using immunoSEQ multiplex PCR, the repertoire was profiled, and TCRdb retains in-frame clones only, with some absent. The sample yields fewer than 650,000 clones, over 65% seen once. Input material: PBMCs. These receptors all stem from a woman aged 40-49 years in good health. Some clones in this sample may be carry-over from other donors' samples. The CDR3 runs from the conserved cysteine through the conserved F or W. D genes are given only for firm matches. The size field is filled for only some rows; it gives once, few, many or a size class.

D	V	size	J	CDR3	DNA
-	TRBV30	few	TRBJ1-6	CAWSGRVAYNSPLHF	TGTGCCTGGAGTGGTAGAGTTGCCTATAATTCACCCCTCCACTTT
TRBD2	TRBV19	many	TRBJ2-1	CASSPSGIAYNEQFF	TGTGCCAGTAGCCCTAGCGGCATCGCCTACAATGAGCAGTTCTTC
TRBD1	TRBV19	-	TRBJ2-2	CASSPRQGNTGELFF	TGTGCCAGTTCACCTCGACAGGGGAACACCGGGGAGCTGTTTTTT
TRBD1	TRBV11-2	-	TRBJ1-1	CASSPRQGMNTEAFF	TGTGCCAGCAGCCCACGACAGGGGATGAACACTGAAGCTTTCTTT
TRBD2	TRBV5-1	-	TRBJ2-5	CASRPDTSAVGETQYF	TGCGCCAGCAGGCCAGATACTAGCGCCGTCGGGGAGACCCAGTACTTC
-	TRBV4-1	few	TRBJ1-4	CASSQVGEKLFF	TGCGCCAGCAGCCAAGTAGGTGAAAAACTGTTTTTT
-	TRBV11-2	-	TRBJ1-1	CASSFQGSTEAFF	TGTGCCAGCAGCTTTCAGGGGTCCACTGAAGCTTTCTTT
TRBD2	TRBV9	-	TRBJ2-5	CASSLYQGLAGGETQYF	TGTGCCAGCAGCCTCTACCAGGGGCTAGCGGGAGGAGAGACCCAGTACTTC
TRBD2	TRBV29-1	-	TRBJ2-7	CSVEDGLGTYEQYF	TGCAGCGTTGAAGATGGACTAGGGACCTACGAGCAGTACTTC
TRBD1	TRBV7-9	-	TRBJ2-1	CASSLEQGAGEQFF	TGTGCCAGCAGCTTAGAACAGGGGGCAGGTGAGCAGTTCTTC
TRBD1	TRBV7-9	-	TRBJ1-2	CASSLDRGEGYGYTF	TGTGCCAGCAGCTTAGACAGGGGAGAAGGCTATGGCTACACCTTC
-	TRBV6-1	-	TRBJ1-2	CASSDKGQVIYGYTF	TGTGCCAGCAGTGATAAGGGGCAGGTGATCTATGGCTACACCTTC
-	TRBV28	-	TRBJ2-3	CASSSNLGTHF	TGTGCCAGCAGTTCAAACCTCGGGACACATTTT
TRBD1	TRBV2	-	TRBJ1-5	CASTRGWDRVHQPQHF	TGTGCCAGCACCCGAGGGTGGGACAGGGTCCATCAGCCCCAGCATTTT
TRBD1	TRBV11-2	-	TRBJ1-5	CASSLGQGALRPQHF	TGTGCCAGCAGCTTGGGACAGGGGGCCCTAAGGCCCCAGCATTTT
TRBD1	TRBV19	-	TRBJ1-5	CASSMDRFNQPQHF	TGTGCCAGTAGTATGGACAGGTTCAATCAGCCCCAGCATTTT
-	TRBV23-1	many	TRBJ2-2	CASSQIAALNTGELFF	TGCGCCAGCAGTCAAATAGCGGCCCTGAACACCGGGGAGCTGTTTTTT
-	TRBV4-3	-	TRBJ2-5	CASSQVVGGGRETQYF	TGCGCCAGCAGCCAAGTGGTCGGGGGCGGGAGAGAGACCCAGTACTTC
-	TRBV6-5	-	TRBJ2-7	CASSPGEFASEQYF	TGTGCCAGCAGCCCCGGGGAGTTTGCCTCCGAGCAGTACTTC
TRBD1	TRBV29-1	-	TRBJ2-5	CSGDHRGETQYF	TGCAGCGGTGACCACAGGGGGGAGACCCAGTACTTC
TRBD1	TRBV4-1	-	TRBJ1-2	CASSQGGGQGRDYGYTF	TGCGCCAGCAGCCAAGGAGGGGGACAGGGTAGAGACTATGGCTACACCTTC
-	TRBV19	-	TRBJ2-3	CASSQKRGYTQYF	TGTGCCAGTAGCCAGAAGAGGGGCTATACGCAGTATTTT
TRBD2	TRBV2	-	TRBJ2-1	CASGYSGRPQFF	TGTGCCAGCGGTTACAGCGGGAGGCCCCAGTTCTTC
-	TRBV7-2	-	TRBJ1-1	CASSRGRYEAFF	TGTGCCAGCAGCAGGGGACGCTATGAAGCTTTCTTT
-	TRBV4-1	-	TRBJ2-3	CASSQELDTQYF	TGCGCCAGCAGCCAAGAGTTAGATACGCAGTATTTT
-	TRBV28	-	TRBJ2-1	CASGSWTVNEQFF	TGTGCCAGCGGGTCTTGGACAGTTAATGAGCAGTTCTTC
TRBD1	TRBV19	-	TRBJ1-2	CASRTNRGLHGYTF	TGTGCCAGCCGAACAAACAGGGGCCTGCATGGCTACACCTTC
TRBD1	TRBV10-3	-	TRBJ2-1	CAISEGTGYGAGGGEQFF	TGTGCCATCAGTGAGGGTACTGGGTACGGGGCAGGGGGTGGTGAGCAGTTCTTC
-	TRBV9	-	TRBJ1-1	CASSVETLNTEAFF	TGTGCCAGCAGCGTAGAGACACTGAACACTGAAGCTTTCTTT
TRBD2	TRBV30	-	TRBJ2-1	CAQLSGSGVGEQFF	TGTGCCCAACTTAGCGGGAGTGGGGTTGGTGAGCAGTTCTTC
-	TRBV28	-	TRBJ1-3	CASSFVAGLGRNTIYF	TGTGCCAGCAGTTTTGTTGCCGGACTGGGGCGGAACACCATATATTTT
-	TRBV6-1	-	TRBJ2-7	CATQRGRGHEQYF	TGTGCCACCCAAAGGGGGCGGGGTCACGAGCAGTACTTC
TRBD1	TRBV7-9	-	TRBJ2-5	CASSTDRGAGETQYF	TGTGCCAGCAGCACCGACAGGGGGGCGGGTGAGACCCAGTACTTC
-	TRBV11-2	-	TRBJ1-4	CASSPGVGEKLFF	TGTGCCAGCAGCCCCGGGGTGGGGGAAAAACTGTTTTTT
-	TRBV4-1	-	TRBJ2-2	CASSQDYGELFF	TGCGCCAGCAGCCAAGATTACGGGGAGCTGTTTTTT
-	TRBV28	many	TRBJ1-1	CASRPTGRNTEAFF	TGTGCCAGCAGGCCTACGGGGAGGAACACTGAAGCTTTCTTT
-	TRBV19	few	TRBJ1-5	CASSITLGQGRQPQHF	TGTGCCAGTAGTATCACGTTGGGGCAGGGGCGTCAGCCCCAGCATTTT
-	TRBV11-2	-	TRBJ2-1	CASRLVGGSGGEQFF	TGTGCCAGCAGACTAGTCGGAGGTAGTGGGGGAGAGCAGTTCTTC
TRBD1	TRBV19	-	TRBJ1-2	CASSMGQGYFGYTF	TGTGCCAGTAGTATGGGACAGGGTTATTTTGGCTACACCTTC
TRBD1	TRBV7-9	few	TRBJ2-1	CASSTGVSYNEQFF	TGTGCCAGCAGCACAGGGGTTAGCTACAATGAGCAGTTCTTC
-	TRBV10-2	-	TRBJ2-7	CASNEQGVYEQYF	TGCGCCAGCAACGAACAGGGAGTCTACGAGCAGTACTTC
-	TRBV19	-	TRBJ2-5	CASSITRQETQYF	TGTGCCAGTAGTATTACCCGGCAAGAGACCCAGTACTTC
-	TRBV21-1	few	TRBJ1-4	CASSSGTGRGYEKLFF	TGTGCCAGCAGCAGCGGGACAGGGCGGGGATATGAAAAACTGTTTTTT
-	TRBV28	-	TRBJ1-4	CASSLGGDFRELFF	TGTGCCAGCAGTTTAGGGGGGGACTTTCGGGAACTGTTTTTT
-	TRBV19	-	TRBJ1-5	CASSSDSTVNQPQHF	TGTGCCAGTAGTTCGGACAGTACCGTGAATCAGCCCCAGCATTTT
-	TRBV18	-	TRBJ1-1	CATRGQGLTMNTEAFF	TGTGCCACCCGGGGCCAGGGGCTTACAATGAACACTGAAGCTTTCTTT
-	TRBV27	-	TRBJ1-2	CASSLSSSYGYTF	TGTGCCAGCAGTTTATCTTCGAGCTATGGCTACACCTTC
-	TRBV20-1	once	TRBJ2-7	CSAPWGDEQYF	TGCAGTGCTCCCTGGGGCGACGAGCAGTACTTC
-	TRBV6-6	-	TRBJ1-2	CASSYFGGDGYTF	TGTGCCAGCAGTTACTTCGGGGGTGATGGCTACACCTTC
-	TRBV18	-	TRBJ1-4	CASSLRQINEKLFF	TGTGCCAGCTCACTGCGGCAGATTAATGAAAAACTGTTTTTT
-	TRBV6-1	-	TRBJ2-7	CASSETNGVGPSYEQYF	TGTGCCAGCAGTGAGACGAACGGGGTAGGACCCTCCTACGAGCAGTACTTC
TRBD2	TRBV7-6	few	TRBJ2-1	CASSLAGLADEQFF	TGTGCCAGCAGCTTAGCGGGACTAGCCGATGAGCAGTTCTTC
TRBD2	TRBV4-2	-	TRBJ2-1	CASSQDSGRPYNEQFF	TGTGCCAGCAGCCAAGATAGCGGGAGGCCCTACAATGAGCAGTTCTTC